This TCR beta chain was recorded in a study of blood T cell repertoires in COVID-19. Here immunoSEQ multiplex PCR was the method, and the copy in TCRdb shows in-frame clones only, minus some. The data contain about 310,000 clones, roughly 89% of them singletons. The CDR3 is 14 amino acids. The chain links TRBV7-5 to TRBJ2-3; the table's D call TRBD2 went unverified against the DNA. TRBV7-5 is shown as a pseudogene. The source of this sequence is a woman aged 40-49 years with COVID-19, enrolled during active disease. Sequencing was performed on peripheral blood. CDR3 nucleotide sequence: TGTGCCAGAAGCTCGCAATCTACTCCGGATACGCAGTATTTT. This encodes CARSSQSTPDTQYF.